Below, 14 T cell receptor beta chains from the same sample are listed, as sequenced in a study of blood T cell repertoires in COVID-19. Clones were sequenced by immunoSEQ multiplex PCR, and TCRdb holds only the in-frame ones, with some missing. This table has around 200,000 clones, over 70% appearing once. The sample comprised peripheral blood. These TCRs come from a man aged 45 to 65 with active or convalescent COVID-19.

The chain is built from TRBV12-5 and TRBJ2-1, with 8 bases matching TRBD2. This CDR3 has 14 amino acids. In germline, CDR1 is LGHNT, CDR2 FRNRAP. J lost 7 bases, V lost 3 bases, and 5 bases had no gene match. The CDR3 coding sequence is TGTGCTAGTGGTTTCGGGACTAGTTGGAATGAGCAGTTCTTC. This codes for CASGFGTSWNEQFF.

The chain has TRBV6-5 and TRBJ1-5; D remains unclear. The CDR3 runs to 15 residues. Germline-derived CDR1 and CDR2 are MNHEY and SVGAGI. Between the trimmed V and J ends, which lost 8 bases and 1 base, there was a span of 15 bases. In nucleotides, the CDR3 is TGTGCCAGCCGAGGGCTCGCCTGGAGCAATCAGCCCCAGCATTTT. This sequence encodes CASRGLAWSNQPQHF.

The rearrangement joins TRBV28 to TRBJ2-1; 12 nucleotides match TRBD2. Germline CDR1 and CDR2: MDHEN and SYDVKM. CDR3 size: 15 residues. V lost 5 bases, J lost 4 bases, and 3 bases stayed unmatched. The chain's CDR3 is CASSLTSGGYNEQFF. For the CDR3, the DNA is TGTGCCAGCAGTCTGACTAGCGGGGGATACAATGAGCAGTTCTTC.

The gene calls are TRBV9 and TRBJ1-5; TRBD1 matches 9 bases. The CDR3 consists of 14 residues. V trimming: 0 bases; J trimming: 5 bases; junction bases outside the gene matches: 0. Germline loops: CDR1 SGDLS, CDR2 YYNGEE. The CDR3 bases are TGTGCCAGCAGCGTAGGGACAGGGGATCAGCCCCAGCATTTT. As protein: CASSVGTGDQPQHF.

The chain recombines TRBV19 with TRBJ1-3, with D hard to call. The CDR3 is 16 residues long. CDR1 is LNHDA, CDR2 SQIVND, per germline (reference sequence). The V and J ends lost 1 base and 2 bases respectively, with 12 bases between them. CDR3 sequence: CASSIGAAGAGNTIYF. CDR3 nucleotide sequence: TGTGCCAGTAGTATAGGGGCCGCCGGCGCTGGAAACACCATATATTTT.

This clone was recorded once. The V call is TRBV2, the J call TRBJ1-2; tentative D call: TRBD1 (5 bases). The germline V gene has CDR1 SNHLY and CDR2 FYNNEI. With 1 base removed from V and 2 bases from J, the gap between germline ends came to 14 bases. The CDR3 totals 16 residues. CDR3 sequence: CASSEVGGAGNYGYTF. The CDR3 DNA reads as TGTGCCAGCAGTGAAGTGGGAGGGGCAGGGAACTATGGCTACACCTTC.

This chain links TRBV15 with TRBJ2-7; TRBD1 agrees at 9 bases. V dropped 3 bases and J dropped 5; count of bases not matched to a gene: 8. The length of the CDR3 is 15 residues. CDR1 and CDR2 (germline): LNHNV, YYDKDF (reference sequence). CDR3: CATSRWGTGNNEQYF. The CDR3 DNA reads TGTGCCACCAGCAGGTGGGGGACAGGGAATAACGAGCAGTACTTC.

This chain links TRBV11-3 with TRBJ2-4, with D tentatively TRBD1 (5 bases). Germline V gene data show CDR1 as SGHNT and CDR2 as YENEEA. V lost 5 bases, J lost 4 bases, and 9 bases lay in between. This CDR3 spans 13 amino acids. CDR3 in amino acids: CASSLDRKNIQYF. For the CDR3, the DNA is TGTGCCAGCAGCCTCGACAGAAAAAACATTCAGTACTTC.

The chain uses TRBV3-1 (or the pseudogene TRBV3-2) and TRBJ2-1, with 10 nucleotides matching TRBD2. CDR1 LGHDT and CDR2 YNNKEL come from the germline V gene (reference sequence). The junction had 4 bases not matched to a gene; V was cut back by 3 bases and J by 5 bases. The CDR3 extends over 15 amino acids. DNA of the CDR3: TGTGCCAGCAGCCAGCTAGCGGGAGTTGACAATGAGCAGTTCTTC. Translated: CASSQLAGVDNEQFF.

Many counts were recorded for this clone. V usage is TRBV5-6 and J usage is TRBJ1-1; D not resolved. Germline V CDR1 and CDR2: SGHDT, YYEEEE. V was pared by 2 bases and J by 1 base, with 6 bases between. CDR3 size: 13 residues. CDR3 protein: CASSFGANTEAFF. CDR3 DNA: TGTGCCAGCAGCTTCGGAGCGAACACTGAAGCTTTCTTT.

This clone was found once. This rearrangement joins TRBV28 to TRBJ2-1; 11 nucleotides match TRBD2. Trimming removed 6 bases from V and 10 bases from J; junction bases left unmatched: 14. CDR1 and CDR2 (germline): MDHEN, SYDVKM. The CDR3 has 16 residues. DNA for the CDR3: TGTGCCAGCAGCCTCGGGGGTAGCGGGAGGGCGGGCGAGCAGTTCTTC. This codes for CASSLGGSGRAGEQFF. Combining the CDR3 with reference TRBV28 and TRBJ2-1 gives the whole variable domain DVKVTQSSRYLVKRTGEKVFLECVQDMDHENMFWYRQDPGLGLRLIYFSYDVKMKEKGDIPEGYSVSREKKERFSLILESASTNQTSMYLCASSLGGSGRAGEQFFGPGTRLTVL.

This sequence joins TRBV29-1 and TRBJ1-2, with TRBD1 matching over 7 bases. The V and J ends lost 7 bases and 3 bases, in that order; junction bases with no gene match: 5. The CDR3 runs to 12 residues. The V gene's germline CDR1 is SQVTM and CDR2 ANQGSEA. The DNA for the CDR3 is TGCAGCGCCGGCGGACAGGACTATGGCTACACCTTC. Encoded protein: CSAGGQDYGYTF.

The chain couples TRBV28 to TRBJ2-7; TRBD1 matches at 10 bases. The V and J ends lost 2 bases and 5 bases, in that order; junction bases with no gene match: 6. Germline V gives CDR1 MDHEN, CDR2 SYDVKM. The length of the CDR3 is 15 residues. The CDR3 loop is CASSLIGTGVDEQYF. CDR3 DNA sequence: TGTGCCAGCAGTTTAATCGGGACAGGGGTTGACGAGCAGTACTTC.

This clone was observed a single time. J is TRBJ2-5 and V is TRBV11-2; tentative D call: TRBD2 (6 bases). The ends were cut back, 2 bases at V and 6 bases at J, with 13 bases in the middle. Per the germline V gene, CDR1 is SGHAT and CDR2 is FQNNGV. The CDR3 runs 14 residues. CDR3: CASSLSTGRKTQYF. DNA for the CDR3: TGTGCCAGCAGCTTAAGTACTGGGAGGAAGACCCAGTACTTC.